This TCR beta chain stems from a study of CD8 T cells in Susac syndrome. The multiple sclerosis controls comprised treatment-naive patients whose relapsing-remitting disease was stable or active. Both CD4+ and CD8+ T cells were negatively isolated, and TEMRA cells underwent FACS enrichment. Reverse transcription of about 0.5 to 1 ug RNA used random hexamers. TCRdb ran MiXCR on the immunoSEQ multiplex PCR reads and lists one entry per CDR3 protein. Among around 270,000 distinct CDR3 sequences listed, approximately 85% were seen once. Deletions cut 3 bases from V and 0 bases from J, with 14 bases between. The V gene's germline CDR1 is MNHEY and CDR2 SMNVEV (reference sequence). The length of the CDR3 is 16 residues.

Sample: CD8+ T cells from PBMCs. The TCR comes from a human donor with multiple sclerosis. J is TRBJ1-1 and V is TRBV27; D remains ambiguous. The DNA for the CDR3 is TGTGCCAGCAGTTTGGTCGGCGGGGAGATGAACACTGAAGCTTTCTTT. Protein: CASSLVGGEMNTEAFF.